A selection of T cell receptor beta chains follows, all from one sample in a study of T cell responses to AZD1222 COVID-19 vaccine. Sequencing used immunoSEQ multiplex PCR; TCRdb keeps in-frame clones, though not all of them. The repertoire holds 150,000 to 200,000 clones, with about 89% as singletons. This specimen consisted of peripheral blood, obtained on day 0 of MenACWY control vaccination. The receptor source for this set is an adult in good health. Each CDR3 is given with its conserved first and last residue. Fields, in order: V gene, J gene, clone size, D gene, CDR3 protein, CDR3 DNA. The D gene is left open where the match is weak. Size is stated for part of the rows, as once, few or many counts, or as a class when the clone is expanded.

TRBV5-5	TRBJ1-1	NA	NA	CASSRIPGTEVAEAFF	TGTGCCAGCAGCCGTATCCCTGGGACGGAGGTCGCTGAAGCTTTCTTT
TRBV7-8	TRBJ2-7	NA	NA	CASSPAYEQYF	TGTGCCAGCAGCCCAGCCTACGAGCAGTACTTC
TRBV9	TRBJ1-6	NA	TRBD1	CASSPPGQGNNSPLHF	TGTGCCAGCAGCCCCCCCGGACAGGGGAATAATTCACCCCTCCACTTT
TRBV28	TRBJ2-3	NA	TRBD2	CASSHGPTSGAVTDTQYF	TGTGCCAGCAGTCATGGCCCGACTAGCGGGGCGGTCACAGATACGCAGTATTTT
TRBV24-1	TRBJ1-4	NA	NA	CATSDSEKLFF	TGTGCCACCAGTGACAGTGAAAAACTGTTTTTT
TRBV28	TRBJ1-2	once	TRBD1	CASAGTVAGGYTF	TGTGCCAGCGCCGGGACAGTCGCGGGAGGCTACACCTTC
TRBV5-1	TRBJ2-7	NA	TRBD2	CASSSGTSSYEQYF	TGCGCCAGCAGCTCCGGGACTAGCTCGTACGAGCAGTACTTC
TRBV19	TRBJ2-1	NA	NA	CASSVGVRYNEQFF	TGTGCCAGTAGTGTGGGGGTTCGGTACAATGAGCAGTTCTTC
TRBV28	TRBJ1-5	NA	NA	CASSPPSFYSNQPQHF	TGTGCCAGCAGCCCGCCCAGCTTTTATAGCAATCAGCCCCAGCATTTT
TRBV6-2/TRBV6-3	TRBJ2-7	NA	TRBD2	CASSLSGISYEQYF	TGTGCCAGCAGCCTTAGCGGGATCTCCTACGAGCAGTACTTC
TRBV27	TRBJ1-2	NA	NA	CASSEDGLNYGYTF	TGTGCCAGCAGTGAGGACGGATTAAACTATGGCTACACCTTC
TRBV19	TRBJ1-2	once	NA	CASSSAGDYGYTF	TGTGCCAGTAGTTCTGCGGGAGACTATGGCTACACCTTC
TRBV6-1	TRBJ1-1	NA	NA	CASSEAVRTQAFF	TGTGCCAGCAGTGAAGCGGTTCGGACTCAAGCTTTCTTT
TRBV24-1	TRBJ2-1	NA	NA	CATAPRDVSYNEQFF	TGTGCCACGGCACCTAGGGATGTTTCCTACAATGAGCAGTTCTTC
TRBV9	TRBJ1-2	once	NA	CASSVWQGRGYTF	TGTGCCAGCAGCGTATGGCAGGGACGAGGCTACACCTTC
TRBV7-2	TRBJ2-2	NA	NA	CASSLEAKTGELFF	TGTGCCAGCAGCTTAGAGGCTAAAACCGGGGAGCTGTTTTTT
TRBV11-2	TRBJ2-3	NA	NA	CASSLEGSQGTDTQYF	TGTGCCAGCAGCTTAGAGGGGAGCCAGGGGACAGATACGCAGTATTTT
TRBV18	TRBJ2-5	NA	TRBD2	CASSPPLTSKETQYF	TGTGCCAGCTCACCACCGCTGACTAGCAAAGAGACCCAGTACTTC
TRBV19	TRBJ1-1	NA	TRBD1	CASSTTGRTEAFF	TGTGCCAGTAGTACGACAGGGCGCACTGAAGCTTTCTTT
TRBV5-4	TRBJ1-5	once	NA	CASSPGENQPQHF	TGTGCCAGCAGCCCCGGTGAGAATCAGCCCCAGCATTTT
TRBV5-4	TRBJ2-7	NA	TRBD1	CASSLSRDRYDEQYF	TGTGCCAGCAGCTTGAGTAGGGACAGGTACGACGAGCAGTACTTC
TRBV2	TRBJ1-6	NA	TRBD1	CASKVDAGGNSPLHF	TGTGCCAGCAAGGTAGATGCAGGGGGGAATTCACCCCTCCACTTT
TRBV7-2	TRBJ2-1	NA	NA	CASSSRGGSTYNEQFF	TGTGCCAGCAGCTCAAGGGGGGGGTCCACTTACAATGAGCAGTTCTTC
TRBV13	TRBJ2-2	once	NA	CASSYNTGELFF	TGTGCCAGCAGCTACAACACCGGGGAGCTGTTTTTT
TRBV5-5	TRBJ1-2	once	NA	CASSLQRSVGFYGYTF	TGTGCCAGCAGCTTGCAAAGGAGCGTCGGTTTCTATGGCTACACCTTC
TRBV7-9	TRBJ1-4	NA	TRBD1	CASSSDSSGGPTNEKLFF	TGTGCCAGCAGCTCAGATTCATCAGGGGGACCTACTAATGAAAAACTGTTTTTT
TRBV2	TRBJ1-2	NA	NA	CASTPRGTHGYTF	TGTGCCAGCACCCCCAGAGGGACTCATGGCTACACCTTC
TRBV7-9	TRBJ2-7	NA	NA	CASSFGSSYEQYF	TGTGCCAGCAGCTTCGGGAGCTCCTACGAGCAGTACTTC
TRBV9	TRBJ1-6	NA	NA	CASSVGPGANSPLHF	TGTGCCAGCAGCGTAGGTCCAGGGGCGAATTCACCCCTCCACTTT
TRBV6-2/TRBV6-3	TRBJ2-7	few	NA	CASSYAPGRPTNEQYF	TGTGCCAGCAGTTACGCTCCTGGGAGGCCTACGAACGAGCAGTACTTC
TRBV7-2	TRBJ1-5	NA	NA	CASSPGSNQPQHF	TGTGCCAGCAGCCCGGGTTCTAATCAGCCCCAGCATTTT
TRBV10-1	TRBJ1-6	NA	TRBD1	CASSEGTGLSSPLHF	TGCGCCAGCAGTGAGGGGACAGGGTTAAGTTCACCCCTCCACTTT
TRBV28	TRBJ1-2	NA	NA	CASSSPAGDDYGYTF	TGTGCCAGCAGTTCCCCAGCCGGGGACGACTATGGCTACACCTTC
TRBV2	TRBJ2-2	NA	NA	CASRGVPVTGELFF	TGTGCCAGCAGGGGAGTCCCTGTCACCGGGGAGCTGTTTTTT
TRBV7-9	TRBJ2-7	NA	TRBD2	CASSSSGPSPYEQYF	TGTGCCAGCAGCTCTAGCGGGCCTTCCCCCTACGAGCAGTACTTC
TRBV7-8	TRBJ2-3	NA	TRBD2	CASSLNLAGGAYTQYF	TGTGCCAGCAGCCTAAACCTAGCGGGGGGCGCGTATACGCAGTATTTT
TRBV5-1	TRBJ1-4	NA	NA	CASSLTDGEYEKLFF	TGCGCCAGCAGCTTGACGGACGGAGAGTATGAAAAACTGTTTTTT
TRBV28	TRBJ2-1	NA	TRBD2	CASSPTSGNPYNEQFF	TGTGCCAGCAGCCCGACTAGCGGCAATCCCTACAATGAGCAGTTCTTC
TRBV11-2	TRBJ2-1	NA	NA	CASSLVTGDFSSEARVF	TGTGCCAGCAGCTTAGTAACGGGAGATTTTAGTTCAGAAGCGAGGGTCTTC
TRBV7-2	TRBJ2-7	NA	TRBD1	CASSLRLGQGVYEQYF	TGTGCCAGCAGCTTAAGATTGGGACAGGGGGTCTACGAGCAGTACTTC
TRBV7-2	TRBJ2-2	NA	TRBD1	CASSLRVDGTVTGELFF	TGTGCCAGCAGCTTAAGGGTAGACGGGACAGTCACCGGGGAGCTGTTTTTT
TRBV5-1	TRBJ2-6	NA	NA	CASSLLGQPSMANVLTF	TGCGCCAGCAGCTTGTTAGGACAGCCTTCGATGGCCAACGTCCTGACTTTC